Described below is a single TCR beta chain sequence and its context. Other DNA sequences in this specimen translate into the identical CDR3. The data originate from a study of Ad26.COV2.S vaccination and SARS-CoV-2 variants. Deletions cut 4 bases from V and 3 bases from J, with 6 bases between. The CDR3 spans 11 residues. Per the germline V gene, CDR1 is GTSNPN and CDR2 is SVGIG (reference sequence). Treatment here: around 19 received Ad26.COV2.S at low or high dose, single or two shots; 5 received placebo; per-sample allocation not given. Sampling occurred on day 63 after the first vaccine or placebo injection. A Boston adult aged 18-55 years was the donor. Repertoires were generated with immunoSEQ multiplex PCR, while TCRdb's copy carries only in-frame clones and drops some. Here the sample spans about half a million clones, 70% to 90% being singletons.

The V and J genes are TRBV30 and TRBJ1-1, with D uncertain. This clonotype was obtained from a person between 18 and 65 years old who received the Ad26.COV2.S COVID-19 vaccine or a placebo. The source material was peripheral blood, sampled in a trial of Ad26.COV2.S vaccine versus placebo. This chain's CDR3 is CAWTPYTEAFF. The CDR3 DNA is TGTGCCTGGACTCCGTACACTGAAGCTTTCTTT.